This T cell receptor (beta chain) was sequenced for a study of CD8 T cells in ankylosing spondylitis. Study conclusions and caveats: Past studies reported some motif variants in reactive arthritis synovial fluid and blood. Blood from ankylosing spondylitis patients appeared to carry a characteristic eight-variant TCR beta motif.

This clonotype was observed a handful of times. What it binds is unknown. MiXCR was run by TCRdb on the 5' RACE reads, yielding one entry per CDR3 protein. The table shows 500,000 or so distinct CDR3 sequences, with about 5.2% occurring only once. The V segment lost 2 bases and the J segment 5 bases; nucleotides outside the gene matches: 10. CDR3 length: 16 residues. CDR1 and CDR2 from the germline V gene are MNHEY and SMNVEV (reference sequence). The receptor was isolated from a male donor with ankylosing spondylitis. The rearrangement joins TRBV27 to TRBJ2-7; 9 nucleotides match TRBD2. Source material: blood, either unsorted or a sorted T cell fraction (not recorded which). The CDR3 loop reads CASSLRLAGDPNEQYF. CDR3 sequence (DNA): TGTGCCAGCAGTTTAAGGTTAGCGGGAGATCCCAACGAGCAGTACTTC.